This TCR beta chain originates from a study of shared clonotypes between healthy human individuals. Study-level information: Three plates were used per donor for CD4 naive, three for CD4 memory, two for CD8 naive and one for CD8 memory. General study results and limits: Naive subsets usually exceeded memory subsets in estimated richness.

Here immunoSEQ multiplex PCR was the method, and the copy in TCRdb shows in-frame clones only, minus some. The table lists some 2,500,000 clones, 90% to 95% of them singletons. V gave up 5 bases and J gave up 3 bases, with 18 bases separating them. Per the germline V gene, CDR1 is KGHSH and CDR2 is LQKENI. The CDR3 runs 16 residues. Details on this clone: Its antigen is not known.

V gene TRBV18 combines with J gene TRBJ2-3, with D perhaps matching TRBD1 (7 bases). This receptor was taken from a young man in good health. Some clones in this sample may be carry-over from other donors' samples. Sequencing was carried out using naive CD4+ T cells from PBMCs. Regarding subset: CD45RA+ positively selected. CDR3 in amino acids: CASSATGAGGTDTQYF. The CDR3, as DNA: TGTGCCAGCTCAGCCACGGGGGCAGGGGGAACAGATACGCAGTATTTT.